The clone carrying this TCR beta chain is a singleton in its sample. The Seattle site enrolled patients during active infection and followed them longitudinally. V gave up 5 bases and J gave up 2 bases; unmatched junction bases: 5. The CDR3 contains 14 residues. Germline V CDR1 and CDR2: SEHNR, FQNEAQ (reference sequence). As handled by the study authors: It was from reference gene primer amplification that nucleated cell counts were estimated. This table comes from immunoSEQ multiplex PCR, and its TCRdb copy is limited to in-frame clones, with some not included. That table is the source of V, J and clone size, and D and trimming were worked out from the DNA. The table lists 200,000 to 250,000 clones, approximately 78% of them singletons, with about 5.6% in the top ten. The data are from a study of blood T cell repertoires in COVID-19. Study background: The United States, Italy and Spain were the sources of the acute and convalescent COVID-19 samples. Sources were T cells, B-cell-depleted T cells, or PBMCs; the material itself was cDNA or gDNA.

The rearrangement links TRBV7-9 to TRBJ1-2, with TRBD1 matching over 7 bases. The sample comprised peripheral blood. This receptor was taken from a woman aged 70 to 79 with COVID-19, enrolled during active disease. The CDR3 loop is CASSDYRGNYGYTF. CDR3 bases: TGTGCCAGCAGCGACTACAGGGGCAACTATGGCTACACCTTC.